The clone carrying this T cell receptor beta chain turned up a few times. Repertoires were generated with immunoSEQ multiplex PCR, while TCRdb's copy carries only in-frame clones and drops some. The sample yields more than 30,000 clones, more than 25% seen once. The sample originates from a study of sequential checkpoint blockade in melanoma. For the study at large: Maintenance nivolumab came after either treatment sequence. After nivolumab or ipilimumab alone, over 20 patients had week-13 rebiopsies.

This sample's treatment: randomized to nivolumab then ipilimumab (arm A) or the reverse (arm B). DNA-damaging chemotherapy had not been given to any patient beforehand. V lost 3 bases and J 7 bases, leaving 10 bases between the germline ends. This CDR3 region has 13 residues. Germline V CDR1 and CDR2: KGHSH, LQKENI. The clonotype was recovered from a human donor with melanoma. This specimen was tumor tissue (inferred from file names), taken from a patient given nivolumab and ipilimumab in sequence. V gene TRBV18 combines with J gene TRBJ2-1; a weak D match, TRBD2 (5 bases). CDR3: CASSPGVANEQFF. CDR3 DNA sequence: TGTGCCAGCTCACCGGGAGTTGCAAATGAGCAGTTCTTC.